What follows are 15 T cell receptor beta chains derived from one specimen sequenced in a study of shared clonotypes between healthy human individuals. Assay used: immunoSEQ multiplex PCR; TCRdb lists only in-frame clones, some missing. Among some 1.5 million clones listed, 95% to 99% were seen once. Material: naive CD4+ T cells sorted from blood. Sample subset: CD45RA+ positively selected. The receptor source for this set is a man aged 30 to 39 in good health.

Written as DNA, the CDR3 is TGTGCCAGCAGCTTATATACAGATACGCAGTATTTT. It yields the protein CASSLYTDTQYF. The chain couples TRBV11-2 to TRBJ2-3, with D uncertain. The CDR3 runs to 12 residues. CDR1 is SGHAT and CDR2 is FQNNGV in the germline V gene. V shed 2 bases and J shed 3 bases, with 3 bases lying between them.

The genes are TRBV5-5 and TRBJ2-7; a weak D match, TRBD1 (6 bases). V lost 4 bases and J 3 bases, leaving 20 bases between the germline ends. The CDR3 runs to 16 residues. CDR1 and CDR2 (germline): SGHKS, YYEKEE (reference sequence). CDR3 in amino acids: CASSRSTGTLDYEQYF. CDR3 DNA: TGTGCCAGCAGCCGAAGTACCGGGACACTGGACTACGAGCAGTACTTC.

The chain links TRBV2 to TRBJ1-2, with 7 bases that match TRBD1. The CDR3 runs 13 residues. The germline V gene encodes CDR1 SNHLY and CDR2 FYNNEI. V lost 4 bases, J lost 8 bases, and 7 bases stayed unmatched. The CDR3 sequence: CASSVHRGEGYTF. CDR3 bases: TGTGCCAGCAGTGTTCACAGGGGCGAGGGCTACACCTTC.

The chain joins TRBV5-4 to TRBJ2-7, with D possibly called TRBD1 or TRBD2 (5 bases each). Trimming left V 2 bases short and J 2 bases short, with 11 bases between. The CDR3 contains 14 residues. Germline CDR1 and CDR2: SGHNT and YYREEE (reference sequence). The CDR3 sequence: CASSLRDGPYEQYF. The CDR3 region has the DNA TGTGCCAGCAGCTTACGGGACGGTCCCTACGAGCAGTACTTC.

The chain uses TRBV9 and TRBJ2-3; no clear D. Germline V gene lookup returns CDR1 SGDLS and CDR2 YYNGEE. The CDR3 length is 14 residues. Trimming removed 7 bases from V and 1 base from J, with 13 bases in between. The CDR3 nucleotides read TGTGCCAGCGCGCTTGGTTTTGGCACAGATACGCAGTATTTT. Translated, it gives CASALGFGTDTQYF.

The chain couples TRBV29-1 to TRBJ1-2; 7 nucleotides align to TRBD1. V was clipped by 7 bases and J by 4 bases; unmatched bases: 9. The CDR3 is 13 residues long. Germline values: CDR1 SQVTM, CDR2 ANQGSEA. The CDR3 DNA is TGCAGCGCCGGGACAGCCTTTCTCTATGGCTACACCTTC. It encodes CSAGTAFLYGYTF. Supplemented by reference TRBV29-1 and TRBJ1-2, the full variable domain reads SAVISQKPSRDICQRGTSLTIQCQVDSQVTMMFWYRQQPGQSLTLIATANQGSEATYESGFVIDKFPISRPNLTFSTLTVSNMSPEDSSIYLCSAGTAFLYGYTFGSGTRLTVV.

V gene TRBV6-6 combines with J gene TRBJ2-1; 7 bases line up with TRBD1. In germline, CDR1 is MNHNY, CDR2 SVGAGI (reference sequence). Losses at the gene ends were 6 bases for V and 7 bases for J; bases not matched to a gene: 6. The CDR3 consists of 13 residues. For the CDR3, the DNA is TGTGCCAGCAGAGGGACAGATAAGAATGAGCAGTTCTTC. Protein: CASRGTDKNEQFF.

This clone was detected once. J is TRBJ2-7 and V is TRBV7-9; D is possibly TRBD1 or TRBD2 (5 bases each). There are 16 residues in the CDR3. V shed 5 bases and J shed 0 bases, with 17 bases lying between them. Germline V lookup: CDR1 SEHNR, CDR2 FQNEAQ (reference sequence). CDR3 sequence (DNA): TGTGCCAGCAGCCCCGGTCGGGGCGGGCCCTCCTACGAGCAGTACTTC. This codes for CASSPGRGGPSYEQYF. Full variable domain (outside the CDR3, taken from reference TRBV7-9 and TRBJ2-7): DTGVSQNPRHKITKRGQNVTFRCDPISEHNRLYWYRQTLGQGPEFLTYFQNEAQLEKSRLLSDRFSAERPKGSFSTLEIQRTEQGDSAMYLCASSPGRGGPSYEQYFGPGTRLTVT.

J is TRBJ2-7 and V is TRBV11-2, with 9 bases fitting TRBD1. J was trimmed by 3 bases and V by 5 bases; bases with no gene match: 5. The germline CDR1 and CDR2 sequences are SGHAT and FQNNGV. The CDR3 extends over 14 amino acids. The CDR3 spells CASSRRDRDYEQYF. CDR3 coding DNA: TGTGCCAGCAGCCGCCGGGACAGGGACTACGAGCAGTACTTC.

This clone was recorded once. In the same sample, other DNA sequences code for this CDR3. The genes are TRBV18 and TRBJ2-3; 8 positions agree with TRBD2. Trimming took 2 bases from V and 0 from J; bases not matched to a gene: 4. The CDR3 is made up of 16 amino acids. The germline gives CDR1 KGHSH, CDR2 LQKENI. CDR3 sequence: CASSPSLAVSTDTQYF. The DNA for the CDR3 is TGTGCCAGCTCACCATCACTAGCGGTTAGCACAGATACGCAGTATTTT.

The rearrangement joins TRBV11-1 to TRBJ1-2; D not certain. V was trimmed by 3 bases and J by 8 bases, leaving 13 bases between them. Germline CDR1 reads SGHAT; CDR2 reads FQDESV (reference sequence). The CDR3 is 13 residues long. CDR3 sequence (DNA): TGTGCCAGCAGCTTGGGTCCGTCGGGAGGCTACACCTTC. This codes for CASSLGPSGGYTF.

V and J are TRBV27 and TRBJ2-1; D is uncertain. The ends were cut back, 1 base at V and 5 bases at J, with 15 bases in the middle. Germline V gene lookup returns CDR1 MNHEY and CDR2 SMNVEV (reference sequence). The CDR3 contains 16 residues. In nucleotides, the CDR3 is TGTGCCAGCAGTTTATGGGCTGGGAATGATAACAATGAGCAGTTCTTC. Translation: CASSLWAGNDNNEQFF.

This clone was seen a single time. This chain links TRBV5-1 with TRBJ2-7; D may be TRBD1 (6 bases). The CDR3 runs to 14 residues. Germline CDR1 SGHRS, CDR2 YFSETQ. V was clipped by 4 bases and J by 4 bases, with 15 bases between them. CDR3 coding DNA: TGCGCCAGCAGCCCAGACAGGCGCGGGTACGAGCAGTACTTC. As protein: CASSPDRRGYEQYF. Based on the CDR3 plus reference TRBV5-1 and TRBJ2-7, the full variable domain is KAGVTQTPRYLIKTRGQQVTLSCSPISGHRSVSWYQQTPGQGLQFLFEYFSETQRNKGNFPGRFSGRQFSNSRSEMNVSTLELGDSALYLCASSPDRRGYEQYFGPGTRLTVT.

CDR3 protein: CASSASGTYNEQFF. The CDR3 nucleotides read TGTGCCAGCTCAGCTAGCGGAACCTACAATGAGCAGTTCTTC. The rearrangement uses TRBV18 and TRBJ2-1; 7 bases map to TRBD2. With 5 bases clipped from V and 2 bases from J, the junction kept 3 bases outside the gene matches. The germline V gene has CDR1 KGHSH and CDR2 LQKENI. The CDR3 covers 14 residues.

The J gene is TRBJ2-7, the V gene TRBV7-9; TRBD2 matches at 10 bases. Germline CDR1 SEHNR, CDR2 FQNEAQ (reference sequence). The V segment lost 5 bases and the J segment 5 bases; nucleotides outside the gene matches: 3. The CDR3 loop spans 13 amino acids. The CDR3 DNA reads as TGTGCCAGCAGCGAAGCGGGAGGGAACGAGCAGTACTTC. Its translation is CASSEAGGNEQYF.